This TCR beta chain was recovered during a study of OX40 agonist ivuxolimab in advanced cancers. Study-wide results and limits: What antigens the expanded peripheral T cells recognized was never established. The average count of expanded clones was higher among CD8+ T cells than among CD4+.

With 9 bases removed from V and 4 bases from J, the gap between germline ends came to 15 bases. Germline V CDR1 and CDR2: MNHNS, SASEGT. This CDR3 is 13 amino acids long. TCRdb's table, derived via immunoSEQ multiplex PCR, lists solely in-frame clones and lacks some. There are roughly 15,000 clones in the sample; 80% occur only once, and roughly 24% lies in the top ten. This clone was observed once. Its antigen is unknown. The rearrangement joins TRBV6-1 to TRBJ1-1; unclear D gene. Sequencing used CD4+ or CD8+ T cells sorted from blood, obtained in a trial of the OX40 agonist ivuxolimab. The TCR originated in an adult with an advanced solid tumor such as melanoma, head and neck, liver or kidney cancer. The CDR3 loop reads CASTDPRGTEAFF. CDR3 nucleotide sequence: TGTGCCAGTACCGATCCTCGGGGCACTGAAGCTTTCTTT.